These T cell receptor beta chains were read from a single sample in a study of memory CD4+ T cells and cytomegalovirus serostatus. Here immunoSEQ multiplex PCR was the method, and the copy in TCRdb shows in-frame clones only, minus some. Among just over 40,000 clones listed, roughly three quarters were seen once. Material for sequencing was memory CD4+ T cells from blood. The receptors shown here come from an adult in good health and CMV-seronegative. The CDR3 runs from the conserved cysteine through the conserved F or W. A D gene is named only where the DNA matches it firmly. Size is omitted from some rows. Given values are once, few, many or a class for expanded clones.

D gene	V gene	J gene	clone size	CDR3 protein	CDR3 DNA
-	TRBV25-1	TRBJ1-1	-	CASSEVRSGDGTEAFF	TGTGCCAGCAGTGAAGTACGGTCGGGGGATGGAACTGAAGCTTTCTTT
-	TRBV5-1	TRBJ1-3	-	CASSWDQEGISGNTIYF	TGCGCCAGCAGCTGGGACCAGGAAGGGATCTCTGGAAACACCATATATTTT
TRBD2	TRBV25-1	TRBJ2-5	-	CASSGWTSGPSPQYF	TGTGCCAGCAGTGGGTGGACTAGCGGGCCCTCTCCCCAGTACTTC
-	TRBV7-8	TRBJ2-5	-	CASRRGVALQETQYF	TGTGCCAGCAGACGTGGGGTTGCCCTCCAAGAGACCCAGTACTTC
-	TRBV19	TRBJ1-5	-	CASSIDKGSGFGQPQHF	TGTGCCAGTAGTATAGATAAGGGCAGCGGTTTCGGGCAGCCCCAGCATTTT
-	TRBV18	TRBJ1-2	-	CASSSSIFYGYTF	TGTGCCAGCTCCTCCAGTATTTTCTATGGCTACACCTTC
-	TRBV2	TRBJ1-1	-	CASAALAGGNTEAFF	TGTGCCAGCGCCGCCTTGGCGGGGGGGAACACTGAAGCTTTCTTT
-	TRBV2	TRBJ1-3	once	CASRGTGSPGNTIYF	TGTGCCAGCAGGGGTACAGGGTCCCCTGGAAACACCATATATTTT
-	TRBV5-1	TRBJ1-1	-	CASSFQLLTEAFF	TGCGCCAGCAGCTTCCAGCTTCTCACTGAAGCTTTCTTT
-	TRBV9	TRBJ1-2	-	CASSVDGQNYGYTF	TGTGCCAGCAGCGTAGACGGACAGAACTATGGCTACACCTTC